This T cell receptor (beta chain) was retrieved from a study of beta chain features in type 1 diabetes. Findings and limits, study-wide: Within each of all four CD4+ subsets, Type 1 diabetes patients had TCRB CDR3s that were moderately but significantly shorter. Naive, central memory and regulatory TCRB repertoires appeared more similar among patients than healthy donors.

Comments on this clone: Its antigen remains unidentified.

Expressed TCRB transcripts were sequenced, since all the RNA that had been isolated was reverse transcribed. Average reads for naive, central memory and regulatory T cell samples were about 3.6 million. Here immunoSEQ multiplex PCR was the method, and the copy in TCRdb shows in-frame clones only, minus some. Found here are roughly 700,000 clones, 10% to 15% of them singletons; the top ten hold about 0.02%. By way of CD45RO/CCR7/CD25/CD127/CD95/CD27, the CD4+ regulatory, stem cell-like memory, central memory and naive cells were sorted. Sorted cells reached over 95% purity in every population. This receptor was taken from a young man with type 1 diabetes. The sequencing input was naive CD4+ T cells from blood.

Written as DNA, the CDR3 is TGTGCCAGCAAACTCGGACAGGGCACTGAAGCTTTCTTT. Translation gives CASKLGQGTEAFF. The chain recombines TRBV6-1 with TRBJ1-1; TRBD1 agrees at 8 bases. Germline V gene data show CDR1 as MNHNS and CDR2 as SASEGT. With 7 bases clipped from V and 4 bases from J, the junction kept 5 bases outside the gene matches. This CDR3 comprises 13 residues.